What follows describes a single T cell receptor (beta chain). At one of its ends the junction is not consistent with the germline gene, which may arise from a read error. The library came from three nested PCR rounds adapted from ARM-PCR protocols. TCRdb reprocessed the multiplex PCR reads with MiXCR, giving one entry per CDR3 protein. The data show roughly 67,000 distinct CDR3 sequences, 55% to 70% seen once. No cell sorting was done before RNA was extracted from the tissue. This CDR3 contains 11 residues. Germline V CDR1 and CDR2: SNHLY, FYNNEI. The record originates from a study of tumor and adjacent non-tumor tissue in lung cancer. In the study overall: The cohort had 12 to 13 adenocarcinoma, 2 squamous cell and 1 small cell patients.

This chain links TRBV2 with TRBJ1-1, with a possible D match to TRBD1 (5 bases). Source material: lung tumor tissue. The origin of this receptor is a man aged 45-65 years with non-small cell lung cancer. The CDR3 DNA reads TGTGCCAACAGTGAAACAGGAGGAGCTTTCTTT. Its protein is CANSETGGAFF.